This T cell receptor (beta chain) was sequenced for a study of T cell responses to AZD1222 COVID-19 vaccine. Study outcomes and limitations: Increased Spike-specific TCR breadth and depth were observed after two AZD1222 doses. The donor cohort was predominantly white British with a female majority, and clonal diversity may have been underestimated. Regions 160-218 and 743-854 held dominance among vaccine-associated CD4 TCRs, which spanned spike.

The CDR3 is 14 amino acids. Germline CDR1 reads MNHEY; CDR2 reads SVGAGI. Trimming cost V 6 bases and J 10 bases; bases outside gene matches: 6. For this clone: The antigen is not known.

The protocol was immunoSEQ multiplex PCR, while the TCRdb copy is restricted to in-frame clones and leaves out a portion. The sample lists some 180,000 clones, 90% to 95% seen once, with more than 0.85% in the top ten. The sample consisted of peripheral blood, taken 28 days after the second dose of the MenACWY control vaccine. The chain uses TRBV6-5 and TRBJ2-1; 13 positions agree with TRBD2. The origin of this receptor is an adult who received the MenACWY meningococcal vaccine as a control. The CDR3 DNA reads TGTGCCAGCAGCAGGACTAGCGGGGGAAGGGAGCAGTTCTTC. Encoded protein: CASSRTSGGREQFF.